This is a list of T cell receptor beta chains from one sample in a study of tumor-infiltrating lymphocytes in primary liver carcinoma. From the multiplex PCR reads, TCRdb called clonotypes with MiXCR, one entry per CDR3 protein. Among 90,000 to 100,000 distinct CDR3 sequences listed, about 70% were seen once. Input material: liver tumor tissue from sampling region 5. These receptors were collected from a woman aged 55-69 years with primary liver carcinoma and hepatitis B virus infection. Both conserved end residues are part of each CDR3. A D gene is named only where the DNA matches it firmly. Part of the rows lack a size; the others show once, few, many or a class for expanded clones.

.,.,TRBV11-2,TRBJ1-6,TGTGCCAGCAGCTTTGACACGGGGGCCATTTCACCCCTCCACTTT,CASSFDTGAISPLHF
few,.,TRBV18,TRBJ2-7,TGTGCCAGCTCACCGCCGTCCGGAACCTACGAGCAGTACTTC,CASSPPSGTYEQYF
many,TRBD1,TRBV7-9,TRBJ1-2,TGTGCCAGCAGCCCCACAGGGGGCAAGAACTATGGCTACACCTTC,CASSPTGGKNYGYTF
.,.,TRBV11-3,TRBJ2-1,TGTGCCAGCGGTTTAGGTCAAGGCGGGATGGCCGGCTACAATGAGCAGTTCTTC,CASGLGQGGMAGYNEQFF
.,.,TRBV29-1,TRBJ2-5,TGCAGCCTCAACGCGGCGGAGACCCTGTACTTC,CSLNAAETLYF
.,TRBD1,TRBV5-1,TRBJ1-1,TGCACCAGCAGCACGATAGGGACAGGGAGAGGGAACACTGAAGCTTTCTTT,CTSSTIGTGRGNTEAFF
.,.,TRBV6-2/TRBV6-3,TRBJ2-3,TGCGCCAGCAGTTACTACGACGGGAGCACAGATACGCAGTATTTT,CASSYYDGSTDTQYF
.,.,TRBV19,TRBJ2-1,TGTGCCAGTAGCTTAGTGAGATGGAATGAGCAGTTCTTC,CASSLVRWNEQFF
.,TRBD2,TRBV29-1,TRBJ2-3,TGCAGCGCCATTAGCGGGTTGTGGGATACGCAGTATTTT,CSAISGLWDTQYF
few,TRBD2,TRBV28,TRBJ2-3,TGTGCCAGCAGTTTATTCATAGCGGGAGAGGGCCCAACGCAGTATTTT,CASSLFIAGEGPTQYF
.,TRBD2,TRBV7-9,TRBJ2-5,TGTGCCATCAACTCAGTGGGAGGGCCGGGGACCCAGTACTTC,CAINSVGGPGTQYF
.,.,TRBV12-5,TRBJ2-3,TGTGTTAGTGGCCCAGGACTAGAAGGGGGTGCAGATACGCAGTATTTT,CVSGPGLEGGADTQYF
.,.,TRBV6-6,TRBJ1-4,TGTGTCAGCCGCCTGGGGGGGGGAGGTGAAAACCTGTTTTTT,CVSRLGGGGENLFF
.,TRBD1,TRBV11-2,TRBJ1-2,TGTGCCAGCAGCATCACGCAGGGGGGGGATGGCTACACCTTC,CASSITQGGDGYTF
few,.,TRBV29-1,TRBJ2-3,TGCAGCGTTGACGAACTAGCAGCATATACCCAGTATTTT,CSVDELAAYTQYF
few,.,TRBV15,TRBJ1-1,TGTGCCACCCGTTCAGGGCTGAACACTGAAGCTTTCTTT,CATRSGLNTEAFF
.,.,TRBV12-3/TRBV12-4,TRBJ2-3,.,CANSWAGGADTQYF
medium-sized,TRBD1,TRBV11-2,TRBJ2-5,TGTGCCAGCAGCTTAAGGACAGGGGAAGGGGAGACCCAGTACTTC,CASSLRTGEGETQYF
once,TRBD2,TRBV11-2,TRBJ2-1,TGTGCCAGTAGATACAGAACTAGCGGGGGATACAATGAGCAGTTCTTC,CASRYRTSGGYNEQFF
many,TRBD1,TRBV4-1,TRBJ1-3,TGCGCCAGCAGCCAAGAGGACAGGAATACTGGAAACACCATATATTTT,CASSQEDRNTGNTIYF
.,TRBD1,TRBV4-2,TRBJ1-3,TGTGCCAGCAGCCAAGGGGGACAGTATGGAAACACCATATATTTC,CASSQGGQYGNTIYF
many,.,TRBV28,TRBJ2-7,TGTGCCAGCGCCCTCAGGACGTCCCTAACTTTCAACGAGCAGTACTTC,CASALRTSLTFNEQYF
.,.,TRBV7-8,TRBJ2-5,TGTGCCAGCAGCTTTCGACAAGGGCCGCCGGAGACCCAGTACTTC,CASSFRQGPPETQYF
many,.,TRBV6-1,TRBJ1-5,TGTGCCAGCAGTGAAGAAGGGTATAGCAATCAGCCCCAGCATTTT,CASSEEGYSNQPQHF
many,TRBD1,TRBV5-6,TRBJ1-1,TGTGCCAGCAGCTTGGCCACAGGACAGGGCTGGAACACTGAAGCTTTCTTT,CASSLATGQGWNTEAFF
.,TRBD1,TRBV10-2,TRBJ2-7,TGTGCCAGCAGTGGACAGGGAGGCTACGAGCAGTACTTC,CASSGQGGYEQYF
many,.,TRBV10-1,TRBJ2-7,TGCGCCAGCAGTGCGTCTCAGAGAAGAGGCTACGAGCAGTACTTC,CASSASQRRGYEQYF
once,.,TRBV11-3,TRBJ2-7,TGTGCCACCAGCTTAGAACCGGGCAGGGCCTGGGTGCAGTACTTC,CATSLEPGRAWVQYF
.,.,TRBV18,TRBJ1-6,TGTGCCAGCTCACCAGGGGGCAGAAATAATTCACCCCTCCACTTT,CASSPGGRNNSPLHF
.,.,TRBV28,TRBJ2-4,TGTGCCAGCAGTCCGTCCGTGGGGGGACCTCGTGACGAAAACATTCAGTACTTC,CASSPSVGGPRDENIQYF
.,TRBD1,TRBV4-1,TRBJ2-7,TGCGCCAGCAGCCCTTCCTGGGACAGGGGGCCCACGGTGCAGTACTTT,CASSPSWDRGPTVQYF
.,TRBD2,TRBV6-6,TRBJ2-2,TGTGCCAGCAGTAGCGGGATTAGCACCGGGGAGATATTTTTT,CASSSGISTGEIFF
few,.,TRBV11-3,TRBJ2-3,TGTGCCGGCAGACCGTTCGGCGATACGCAGTACTTT,CAGRPFGDTQYF
.,TRBD2,TRBV12-3/TRBV12-4,TRBJ2-3,TGTGCCATGAGTCTTTCCGGGACTAGCGGGAGTTATACGCAGTATTTT,CAMSLSGTSGSYTQYF
.,.,TRBV11-2,TRBJ1-2,TGTGCCAGTAGCTTCGGACAGACGGATGGCTACACCTTC,CASSFGQTDGYTF
.,.,TRBV4-1,TRBJ2-7,TGCGCCAGCGGCCAAGTTTCAGGCGACGAGCAGCACTTC,CASGQVSGDEQHF
.,.,TRBV7-3,TRBJ2-1,TGTGCCAGCAGCCCGAGTTGGGCGGACAATGGGCAGTTCTTC,CASSPSWADNGQFF
.,.,TRBV20-1,TRBJ2-7,TGCAGTGCTAGGTGGCCAGCGGGCTACGAGCAGTACTTC,CSARWPAGYEQYF
.,.,TRBV7-8,TRBJ2-3,TGTGCCAGCAGCCGCCTGGGCACGGATACGCAGTATTTT,CASSRLGTDTQYF
.,.,TRBV11-2,TRBJ2-7,TGTGCCAACAGCTTTCCCCAGAGGGAGCAGTACTTT,CANSFPQREQYF
.,TRBD2,TRBV6-1,TRBJ2-2,TGTGCCAGCAGTACGGGAGGTAACACCGGGGAGCTGTTTTTT,CASSTGGNTGELFF
.,TRBD1,TRBV11-2,TRBJ2-1,TGTGTCAGCAGCTTAACCCACGGACAGGAGTACAGGGGTGAGCGGTTCTTC,CVSSLTHGQEYRGERFF